The 21 T cell receptor beta chains given below trace back to one sample, sequenced in a study of Ad26.COV2.S vaccination and SARS-CoV-2 variants. Indicated treatment: some 19 received Ad26.COV2.S at low or high dose, single or two shots; about five received placebo; per-sample allocation not given. Day 63 after the first vaccine or placebo injection was the time point for sampling. Sequencing was performed with immunoSEQ multiplex PCR; in TCRdb, only in-frame clones are kept and a portion is missing. The sample gives a few hundred thousand clones, about nine tenths of which show up once; roughly 3.9% is in the top ten. The material sequenced was peripheral blood, taken in a trial of Ad26.COV2.S vaccine versus placebo. The source is a person between 18 and 59 years old who received the Ad26.COV2.S COVID-19 vaccine or a placebo.

This sequence joins TRBV4-1 and TRBJ1-2, with 7 bases that match TRBD1. The CDR3 contains 15 residues. Germline-derived CDR1 and CDR2 are MGHRA and YSYEKL. V shed 1 base and J 7 bases; nucleotides not matched to a gene: 9. CDR3 nucleotide sequence: TGCGCCAGCAGCCAAGCCCCCGGAGGGGGCAGTGGCTACACCTTC. Residues: CASSQAPGGGSGYTF.

The chain employs TRBV6-2 or TRBV6-3 and TRBJ2-6, with 8 bases aligning to TRBD1. With 5 bases clipped from V and 2 bases from J, the junction kept 8 bases outside the gene matches. The V gene's germline CDR1 is MNHEY and CDR2 SVGEGT. This CDR3 is 17 amino acids long. The CDR3 DNA sequence: TGTGCCAGCAGTAGGAGACAGGGGCTCACTGGGGCCAACGTCCTGACTTTC. Translation: CASSRRQGLTGANVLTF.

V and J are TRBV28 and TRBJ1-3; the D is unclear. The CDR3 is 14 residues long. V was cut by 10 bases and J by 0 bases, with 13 bases left in between. Germline V gives CDR1 MDHEN, CDR2 SYDVKM. DNA for the CDR3: TGTGCCACTCTTGGGTGGAGCTCTGGAAACACCATATATTTT. The encoded protein is CATLGWSSGNTIYF.

The rearrangement uses TRBV7-2 and TRBJ1-1; D is ambiguous. The CDR3 runs 13 residues. Germline assignment: CDR1 SGHTA and CDR2 FQGNSA. V lost 5 bases and J lost 3, with 10 bases in between. CDR3 amino acids: CASSPRRHTEAFF. The CDR3 DNA sequence: TGTGCCAGCAGCCCCAGACGGCACACTGAAGCTTTCTTT.

This chain links TRBV6-1 with TRBJ2-1; 12 nucleotides match TRBD2. The CDR3 covers 17 residues. The V gene end was trimmed by 1 base and the J gene end by 4 bases; junction bases not matched to a gene: 5. CDR1 and CDR2 from the germline V gene are MNHNS and SASEGT. In DNA form, the CDR3 reads TGTGCCAGCAGTGAAGGGCTAGCGGGAGGGCCATACAATGAGCAGTTCTTC. Protein product: CASSEGLAGGPYNEQFF.

This sequence joins TRBV7-3 and TRBJ2-1; TRBD2 is a possible D gene (6 bases). This CDR3 has 16 amino acids. V gave up 2 bases and J gave up 7 bases, with 18 bases separating them. Germline CDR1 and CDR2: SGHTA and FQGTGA. The CDR3 loop is CASSLQAGPLSNEQFF. The CDR3 DNA follows: TGTGCCAGCAGCTTACAAGCGGGCCCGTTGAGTAATGAGCAGTTCTTC.

CDR3 sequence reads: CASSRQLRGDNEQFF. The CDR3 DNA reads TGCGCCAGCAGCAGACAGCTCCGGGGGGACAATGAGCAGTTCTTC. The chain uses TRBV4-3 and TRBJ2-1, with 7 bases aligning to TRBD2. CDR1 and CDR2 from the germline V gene are LGHNA and YSLEER. J gave up 5 bases and V 5 bases, and 9 bases lay outside the gene matches. This CDR3 contains 15 residues.

This clone was observed once. This chain joins TRBV12-3 or TRBV12-4 and TRBJ2-7; weak D call: TRBD1 (5 bases). The CDR3 covers 13 residues. Trimming removed 3 bases from V and 5 bases from J, with 11 bases in between. The CDR3 reads CASSLARVDEQYF. The CDR3 DNA sequence: TGTGCCAGCAGTTTGGCCAGGGTCGACGAGCAGTACTTC.

CDR3 coding DNA: TGTGCCATCAGTGAGTCGAGGCGAGACCCAAATGAGCAGTTCTTC. As protein: CAISESRRDPNEQFF. This chain joins TRBV10-3 and TRBJ2-1, with D uncertain. This CDR3 is built from 15 residues. Looked up from germline, CDR1 is ENHRY and CDR2 is SYGVKD. The V end was cut by 0 bases, the J end by 7 bases, with 13 bases between.

Turning to this clone: In the same sample, other DNA sequences code for this CDR3. The chain has TRBV3-1 (or the pseudogene TRBV3-2) and TRBJ2-7; 8 bases fit TRBD1. The V and J ends lost 4 bases and 0 bases, in that order; junction bases with no gene match: 5. CDR3 size: 15 residues. CDR1 and CDR2 (germline): LGHDT, YNNKEL (reference sequence). The CDR3 nucleotides are TGTGCCAGCAGCCTCACAGGGGGTAGCTCCTACGAGCAGTACTTC. The encoded protein is CASSLTGGSSYEQYF.

The chain recombines TRBV14 with TRBJ1-3, with D perhaps TRBD1 (6 bases). This CDR3 is built from 16 residues. Per germline, CDR1 SGHDN and CDR2 FVKESK. Trimming took off 3 bases at V and 4 bases at J, with 16 bases between the two ends. CDR3 nucleotide sequence: TGTGCCAGCAGCCAGCTACGGGGGCTAGAAGGAAACACCATATATTTT. Its protein is CASSQLRGLEGNTIYF.

The J gene is TRBJ2-1, the V gene TRBV19, with D maybe TRBD1 (6 bases). CDR3 length: 13 amino acids. Trimming removed 4 bases at V and 9 bases at J, with 13 bases between. Germline-derived CDR1 and CDR2 are LNHDA and SQIVND (reference sequence). The CDR3, as DNA: TGTGCCAGTAGTAACTTCAACAGGGTTGAGCAGTTCTTC. Translating gives CASSNFNRVEQFF.

Worth noting for this clone: The junction and the germline gene differ at one end; a read error may be behind it. The V and J genes are TRBV4-3 and TRBJ1-3; D is undetermined. CDR3 length: 19 amino acids. Germline V gives CDR1 LGHNA, CDR2 YSLEER. In nucleotides, the CDR3 is TGCACCAGCAGCCAAGATCCTCTTTCCCGGGCCTACTCTGGAAACACCATATATTTT. It translates to CTSSQDPLSRAYSGNTIYF.

This clone was observed once. The V gene is TRBV3-1 (or the pseudogene TRBV3-2), the J gene TRBJ2-7, with TRBD1 as a possible D gene (6 bases). The V end lost 3 bases, the J end lost 4 bases, and 13 bases lay between the germline ends. Germline values: CDR1 LGHDT, CDR2 YNNKEL (reference sequence). The CDR3 runs to 14 residues. The DNA for the CDR3 is TGTGCCAGCAGCCAGGCTACAGGGCCGTACGAGCAGTACTTC. It is translated as CASSQATGPYEQYF.

This clone was seen a few times. The CDR3 sequence is CASSPGRYNYGYTF. The DNA of the CDR3 is TGTGCCAGCAGCCCGGGGAGATACAACTATGGCTACACCTTC. The chain links TRBV6-2 or TRBV6-3 to TRBJ1-2; D is unresolved. Germline CDR1 and CDR2: MNHEY and SVGEGT. V lost 6 bases and J lost 2, with 13 bases in between. The CDR3 is 14 amino acids.

The V gene is TRBV13, the J gene TRBJ2-7, with a tentative D call TRBD1 (5 bases). CDR3 size: 13 residues. Germline CDR1 and CDR2: PRHDT and FYEKMQ (reference sequence). Trimming left V 5 bases short and J 1 base short, with 9 bases between. CDR3 sequence (DNA): TGTGCCAGCAGCACGACAGAGTCCTACGAGCAGTACTTC. Residues: CASSTTESYEQYF.

This chain links TRBV28 with TRBJ2-1; 7 nucleotides line up with TRBD2. V gave up 4 bases and J gave up 4 bases; unmatched junction bases: 13. CDR3 length: 17 residues. The germline CDR1 and CDR2 sequences are MDHEN and SYDVKM. CDR3 DNA: TGTGCCAGCAGTTCCCTTACCGGGACTACACTTTACAATGAGCAGTTCTTC. Protein: CASSSLTGTTLYNEQFF. Looking up the rest from reference TRBV28 and TRBJ2-1 gives the full variable domain: DVKVTQSSRYLVKRTGEKVFLECVQDMDHENMFWYRQDPGLGLRLIYFSYDVKMKEKGDIPEGYSVSREKKERFSLILESASTNQTSMYLCASSSLTGTTLYNEQFFGPGTRLTVL.

Only a few counts were recorded for this clone. This chain uses TRBV7-9 with TRBJ2-2; D might be TRBD1 or TRBD2, each matching 5 bases. Germline CDR1 and CDR2: SEHNR and FQNEAQ (reference sequence). This CDR3 is built from 14 residues. Trimming stripped 8 bases from V and 2 bases from J, with 12 bases between. The CDR3 coding sequence is TGTGCCAGCGAGGGGTGGGCAAACACCGGGGAGCTGTTTTTT. The encoded protein is CASEGWANTGELFF.

The rearrangement links TRBV2 to TRBJ2-1, with TRBD2 identical over 16 bases. This CDR3 region has 14 residues. The V segment lost 9 bases and the J segment 9 bases; nucleotides outside the gene matches: 5. The germline V gene encodes CDR1 SNHLY and CDR2 FYNNEI. CDR3 region: CARGTSGRAGEQFF. CDR3 bases: TGTGCCAGAGGGACTAGCGGGAGGGCCGGTGAGCAGTTCTTC.

The rearrangement joins TRBV6-2 or TRBV6-3 to TRBJ2-7; the D gene could be TRBD1 or TRBD2 (5 bases each). CDR1 and CDR2 from the germline V gene are MNHEY and SVGEGT. Trimming took off 6 bases at V and 4 bases at J, with 13 bases between the two ends. The CDR3 has 13 amino acids. The CDR3 DNA reads TGTGCCAGCAGCGGGCAGGGAGATTACGAGCAGTACTTC. It codes for CASSGQGDYEQYF.

This chain connects TRBV15 to TRBJ2-7; no reliable D call. With 3 bases removed from V and 2 bases from J, the gap between germline ends came to 5 bases. CDR1 and CDR2 (germline): LNHNV, YYDKDF (reference sequence). The CDR3 runs 12 residues. This CDR3 reads CATSSGAYEQYF. The CDR3, as DNA: TGTGCCACCAGCAGTGGGGCCTACGAGCAGTACTTC.